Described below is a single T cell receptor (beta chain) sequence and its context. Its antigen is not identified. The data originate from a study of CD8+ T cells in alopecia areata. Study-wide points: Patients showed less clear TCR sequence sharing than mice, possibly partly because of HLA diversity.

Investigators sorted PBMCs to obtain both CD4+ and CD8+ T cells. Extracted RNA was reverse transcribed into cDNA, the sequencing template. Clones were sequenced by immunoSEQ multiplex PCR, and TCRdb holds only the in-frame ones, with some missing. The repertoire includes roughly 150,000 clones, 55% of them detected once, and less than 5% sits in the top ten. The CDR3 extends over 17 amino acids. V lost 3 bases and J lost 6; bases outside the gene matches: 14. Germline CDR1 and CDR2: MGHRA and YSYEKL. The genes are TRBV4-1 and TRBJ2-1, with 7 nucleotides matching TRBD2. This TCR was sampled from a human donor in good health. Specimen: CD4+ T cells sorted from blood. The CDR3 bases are TGCGCCAGCAGCCAGCCGATAGCGGGCGCCATAGCCAATGAGCAGTTCTTC. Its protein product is CASSQPIAGAIANEQFF.